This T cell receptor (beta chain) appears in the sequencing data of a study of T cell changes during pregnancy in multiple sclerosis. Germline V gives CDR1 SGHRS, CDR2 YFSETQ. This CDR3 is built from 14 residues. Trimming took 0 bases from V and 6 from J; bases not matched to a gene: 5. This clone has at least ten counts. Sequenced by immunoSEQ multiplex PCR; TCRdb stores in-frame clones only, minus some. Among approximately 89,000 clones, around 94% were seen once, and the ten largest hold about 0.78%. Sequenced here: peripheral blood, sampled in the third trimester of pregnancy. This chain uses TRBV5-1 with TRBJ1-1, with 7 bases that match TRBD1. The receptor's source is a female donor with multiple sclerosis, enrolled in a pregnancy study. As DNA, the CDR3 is TGCGCCAGCAGCTTGGAGGGGGCGCGGGCTGAAGCTTTCTTT. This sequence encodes CASSLEGARAEAFF.